This T cell receptor (beta chain) derives from a study of T cells after yellow fever vaccination. This clonotype was detected many times. TCRdb itself ran the 5' RACE reads through MiXCR, one entry per CDR3 protein. The sample contains a few hundred thousand distinct CDR3 sequences, 6.2% of which appear only once. Trimming stripped 6 bases from V and 2 bases from J, with 3 bases between. The germline CDR1 and CDR2 sequences are SEHNR and FQNEAQ (reference sequence). This CDR3 region has 11 residues. Sequenced here: PBMCs, sampled 5 days after the yellow fever booster vaccination. V and J are TRBV7-9 and TRBJ2-3; the D is unclear. The origin of this receptor is a man aged 25-45 years who received the YFV17D yellow fever vaccine. The CDR3 loop is CASSNTDTQYF. CDR3 nucleotide sequence: TGTGCCAGCAGTAACACAGATACGCAGTATTTT.